One sample yielded the 23 T cell receptor beta chains listed below, sequenced in a study of blood T cells in healthy people across ages. Primers used in a second PCR of about 7 to 12 cycles were a sample-barcoded 5' primer and a J-beta primer mix. TCRdb processed the 5' RACE reads anew with MiXCR; each CDR3 protein has one entry. Among about 800,000 distinct CDR3 sequences listed, approximately 25% were seen once. These sequences were also reported in another study, on T cells of mothers and their children.

The sample consisted of blood. All receptors derive from a boy aged 5-17 years in good health.

This clonotype was observed at least ten times. V and J are TRBV27 and TRBJ2-2, with D unresolved. Germline V gene lookup returns CDR1 MNHEY and CDR2 SMNVEV (reference sequence). The CDR3 consists of 12 residues. V dropped 2 bases and J dropped 6 bases, with 4 bases sitting between them. In DNA form, the CDR3 reads TGTGCCAGCAGTTTAACGGCCGGGGAGCTGTTTTTT. Translating gives CASSLTAGELFF.

This clonotype was detected a few times. V and J are TRBV7-2 and TRBJ2-1, with 11 positions matching TRBD2. The assigned J gene may be wrong: the sequence end matches TRBJ2-7 better. This CDR3 region has 15 residues. Germline values: CDR1 SGHTA, CDR2 FQGNSA. The CDR3 nucleotides read TGTGCCAGCAGCGATTCTAGCGGGAGGATCAACGAGCAGTACTTC. Its protein is CASSDSSGRINEQYF.

This clonotype turned up a few times. The chain recombines TRBV7-8 with TRBJ2-5; 8 bases are shared with TRBD2. The closer fit of TRBJ2-7 to the DNA end suggests the J call may be wrong. Per germline, CDR1 SGHVS and CDR2 FQNEAQ. The CDR3 loop spans 18 amino acids. In DNA, the CDR3 is TGTGCCAGCAGCTTAACCCCGTGGGTGGCGGGGGGACCCTACGAGCAGTACTTC. Protein sequence: CASSLTPWVAGGPYEQYF.

A few counts support this clonotype. This sequence joins TRBV4-1 and TRBJ2-7; D might be TRBD1 (5 bases). CDR3 length equals 15 residues. Germline V lookup: CDR1 MGHRA, CDR2 YSYEKL. V lost 0 bases and J 4 bases, leaving 13 bases between the germline ends. This CDR3 is CASSQDDSSLYEQYF. The CDR3 DNA reads TGCGCCAGCAGCCAAGATGACAGCAGCCTATACGAGCAGTACTTC.

This clonotype has a handful of counts. The chain links TRBV7-2 to TRBJ1-2; 9 bases line up with TRBD1. CDR3 size: 15 residues. The germline gives CDR1 SGHTA, CDR2 FQGNSA. V lost 4 bases and J lost 1; bases outside the gene matches: 4. Here the CDR3 reads CASSSQGALNYGYTF. The DNA of the CDR3 is TGTGCCAGCAGCTCACAGGGGGCGCTTAACTATGGCTACACCTTC.

The rearrangement joins TRBV18 to TRBJ2-5, with D possibly being TRBD2 (6 bases). Trimming pared 4 bases from V and 4 bases from J, leaving 19 bases between. Per the germline V gene, CDR1 is KGHSH and CDR2 is LQKENI. The CDR3 has 16 amino acids. In DNA, the CDR3 is TGTGCCAGCTCACGTCTTGACGGGAGCTTCCGAGAGACCCAGTACTTC. Protein: CASSRLDGSFRETQYF. The entire variable domain, with the rest obtained from reference TRBV18 and TRBJ2-5, is as follows: NAGVMQNPRHLVRRRGQEARLRCSPMKGHSHVYWYRQLPEEGLKFMVYLQKENIIDESGMPKERFSAEFPKEGPSILRIQQVVRGDSAAYFCASSRLDGSFRETQYFGPGTRLLVL.

This clonotype occurred many times. The rearrangement joins TRBV9 to TRBJ2-5; 9 nucleotides line up with TRBD1. Unmatched junction bases numbered 7, after V lost 0 bases and J lost 4 bases. Germline assignment: CDR1 SGDLS and CDR2 YYNGEE. The CDR3 contains 16 residues. CDR3 region: CASSVGPGQGGETQYF. The CDR3 nucleotides are TGTGCCAGCAGCGTAGGCCCGGGACAGGGAGGAGAGACCCAGTACTTC.

This chain uses TRBV28 with TRBJ1-5; D gene ambiguous. Germline CDR1 and CDR2: MDHEN and SYDVKM. The CDR3 is made up of 14 amino acids. V lost 3 bases to trimming and J lost 11 bases, with 17 bases between them. The CDR3 DNA reads as TGTGCCAGCAGTTTTGCAGAATCCGTCTATGCCCAGCATTTT. It yields the protein CASSFAESVYAQHF.

This clonotype was seen only a few times. The chain links TRBV9 to TRBJ1-4; no clear D. This CDR3 is 15 amino acids long. V was trimmed by 4 bases and J by 8 bases, leaving 18 bases between them. Germline CDR1 SGDLS, CDR2 YYNGEE. CDR3 DNA sequence: TGTGCCAGCAGCCTCGCTGGGAGCCGTTTGGAAAAACTGTTTTTT. Amino acid sequence: CASSLAGSRLEKLFF.

The chain employs TRBV29-1 and TRBJ2-1, with D maybe TRBD2 (6 bases). V dropped 4 bases and J dropped 2 bases, with 12 bases sitting between them. The CDR3 length is 14 residues. CDR1 and CDR2 from the germline V gene are SQVTM and ANQGSEA. CDR3 loop: CSVVEGATYNEQFF. CDR3 coding DNA: TGCAGCGTTGTGGAGGGCGCGACCTACAATGAGCAGTTCTTC.

The genes are TRBV28 and TRBJ2-6, with 8 positions matching TRBD1. After removal of 6 bases from V and 4 bases from J, the junction contained 8 bases not matched to a gene. The CDR3 covers 16 residues. CDR1 and CDR2 (germline): MDHEN, SYDVKM. The CDR3 DNA reads TGTGCCAGCAGCTCTCAGGGGGCTTGGGGGGCCAACGTCCTGACTTTC. It encodes CASSSQGAWGANVLTF.

A few counts support this clonotype. The V call is TRBV27, the J call TRBJ2-5, with 7 bases that match TRBD2. Gene TRBJ2-7 matches the end of the DNA better, so the J call may be wrong. This CDR3 has 14 amino acids. Germline CDR1 reads MNHEY; CDR2 reads SMNVEV (reference sequence). The CDR3 sequence: CASRVLAASYEQYF. The CDR3 nucleotides are TGTGCCAGCAGGGTCCTAGCGGCCTCCTACGAGCAGTACTTC.

This clonotype was counted only a few times. The chain has TRBV10-3 and TRBJ2-1; the match to TRBD2 covers 7 bases. Unmatched junction bases numbered 3, after V lost 0 bases and J lost 1 base. The CDR3 totals 16 residues. Germline CDR1 reads ENHRY; CDR2 reads SYGVKD. CDR3 residues: CAISESLGLSYNEQFF. CDR3 DNA: TGTGCCATCAGTGAGTCTCTGGGACTATCCTACAATGAGCAGTTCTTC.

This clonotype was picked up a small number of times. The chain is built from TRBV5-6 and TRBJ2-1, with D hard to call. CDR1 is SGHDT and CDR2 is YYEEEE in the germline V gene. The CDR3 spans 16 residues. V was cut by 0 bases and J by 0 bases, with 10 bases left in between. The DNA for the CDR3 is TGTGCCAGCAGCTTGGTACGAATTAGCTCCTACAATGAGCAGTTCTTC. Amino acid sequence: CASSLVRISSYNEQFF.

This clonotype was picked up a small number of times. CDR3 residues: CASSLYADSGSYEQYF. In nucleotides, the CDR3 is TGTGCCAGCAGCTTATATGCGGACTCAGGCTCCTACGAGCAGTACTTC. The chain employs TRBV7-6 and TRBJ2-7, with TRBD2 as a possible D gene (5 bases). This CDR3 contains 16 residues. Trimming shortened V by 2 bases and J by 0 bases, and 14 bases separated the two germline ends. Germline values: CDR1 SGHVS, CDR2 FNYEAQ.

In this sample, this clonotype turned up a few times. The rearrangement joins TRBV28 to TRBJ2-3; D possibly corresponds to TRBD2 (5 bases). Germline V gene data show CDR1 as MDHEN and CDR2 as SYDVKM. The CDR3 consists of 14 residues. Trimming cost V 10 bases and J 5 bases, with 19 bases left between them. The CDR3 spells CAMPRAPRGDTQYF. The DNA of the CDR3 is TGTGCCATGCCTCGGGCCCCCCGGGGAGATACGCAGTATTTT.

The chain uses TRBV5-5 and TRBJ2-1; 8 bases line up with TRBD2. CDR3 length: 16 amino acids. V was clipped by 4 bases and J by 6 bases; unmatched bases: 12. Germline V lookup: CDR1 SGHKS, CDR2 YYEKEE (reference sequence). CDR3 nucleotide sequence: TGTGCCAGCAGCGAGCCCCCGGGACTAGGAGGCAATGAGCAGTTCTTC. Its protein product is CASSEPPGLGGNEQFF.

The rearrangement uses TRBV4-3 and TRBJ2-1, with TRBD2 matching 13 bases. V shed 2 bases, J shed 7 bases, and the junction held 11 bases outside the gene matches. CDR3 length equals 18 residues. CDR1 is LGHNA, CDR2 YSLEER, per germline. The CDR3 nucleotides are TGCGCCAGCAGCCAAAGCGCCGGACTAGCGGGAGTAAGAAATGAGCAGTTCTTC. Residues: CASSQSAGLAGVRNEQFF.

V is TRBV20-1 and J is TRBJ1-4, with D uncertain. The CDR3 sequence is 15 residues long. CDR1 and CDR2 (germline): DFQATT, SNEGSKA (reference sequence). V was pared by 0 bases and J by 0 bases, with 8 bases between. The CDR3 nucleotides read TGCAGTGCTAGAGATCGGCTACCAACTAATGAAAAACTGTTTTTT. Translating gives CSARDRLPTNEKLFF.

This clonotype was observed a few times. The germline gene is not matched at one end of the junction; a read error may be the cause. This chain joins TRBV12-3 or TRBV12-4 and TRBJ2-1, with 10 bases fitting TRBD2. The CDR3 covers 20 residues. The CDR3, as DNA: TGTGCCGGCAGTCCCCAGGGGGTAGCGGGGGGAATTAGGGTACACAATGAGCAGTTCTTC. Translated: CAGSPQGVAGGIRVHNEQFF.

The chain combines TRBV20-1 with TRBJ2-1, with TRBD2 matching 8 bases. V lost 6 bases to trimming and J lost 4 bases; unmatched junction nucleotides: 2. The V gene's germline CDR1 is DFQATT and CDR2 SNEGSKA (reference sequence). The CDR3 runs 12 residues. The CDR3: CSAGGGYNEQFF. The CDR3 DNA sequence: TGCAGTGCCGGGGGGGGATACAATGAGCAGTTCTTC.

The chain uses TRBV2 and TRBJ2-3, with 8 bases identical to TRBD1. Germline V gives CDR1 SNHLY, CDR2 FYNNEI. V lost 6 bases and J lost 1; bases outside the gene matches: 9. CDR3 size: 16 residues. CDR3 DNA: TGTGCCAGCAGCGAACAGGGGGTAATTGGCACAGATACGCAGTATTTT. Its translation: CASSEQGVIGTDTQYF.

This clonotype was counted between two and nine times. V is TRBV9 and J is TRBJ2-7; D may be TRBD2 (5 bases). V was shortened by 3 bases and J by 3 bases, with 16 bases between the two germline ends. There are 15 residues in the CDR3. CDR1 is SGDLS, CDR2 YYNGEE, per germline. CDR3 nucleotides: TGTGCCAGCAGCGCCGAAGACGGGGAATTCTACGAGCAGTACTTC. Translating gives CASSAEDGEFYEQYF. Full variable domain (rest looked up from reference TRBV9 and TRBJ2-7): DSGVTQTPKHLITATGQRVTLRCSPRSGDLSVYWYQQSLDQGLQFLIQYYNGEERAKGNILERFSAQQFPDLHSELNLSSLELGDSALYFCASSAEDGEFYEQYFGPGTRLTVT.